What follows are 8 T cell receptor beta chains derived from one specimen sequenced in a study of T cells in narcolepsy. Some clones are missing from TCRdb's copy, which holds only in-frame ones; the method was immunoSEQ multiplex PCR. The repertoire consists of tens of thousands of clones, with about three quarters occurring once and the leading ten covering about 1.3%. Sequencing used CD45RA- memory CD4+ T cells from PBMCs. The receptors here all came from a human donor with narcolepsy.

V and J are TRBV11-3 and TRBJ2-1, with 7 bases that match TRBD2. Germline V gene sequence: CDR1 SGHNT, CDR2 YENEEA. The CDR3 is 15 amino acids. With V trimmed by 3 bases and J by 1 base, 3 bases remained unmatched. CDR3 bases: TGTGCCAGCAGCTTCGGCGGGGGATCCTACAATGAGCAGTTCTTC. The encoded protein is CASSFGGGSYNEQFF.

In DNA, the CDR3 is TGTGCCAGCAGCTTAGGGGAAAATAGCAATCAGCCCCAGCATTTT. Translation gives CASSLGENSNQPQHF. The rearrangement joins TRBV7-2 to TRBJ1-5; D gene ambiguous. Looked up from germline, CDR1 is SGHTA and CDR2 is FQGNSA. This CDR3 spans 15 amino acids. V was pared by 1 base and J by 0 bases, with 7 bases between. The variable domain in full, completed from reference TRBV7-2 and TRBJ1-5, reads GAGVSQSPSNKVTEKGKDVELRCDPISGHTALYWYRQSLGQGLEFLIYFQGNSAPDKSGLPSDRFSAERTGGSVSTLTIQRTQQEDSAVYLCASSLGENSNQPQHFGDGTRLSIL.

The chain recombines TRBV19 with TRBJ2-6; the D is unclear. This CDR3 spans 16 amino acids. Deletions cut 6 bases from V and 1 base from J, with 13 bases between. Germline V gene data show CDR1 as LNHDA and CDR2 as SQIVND (reference sequence). The CDR3 nucleotides read TGTGCCAGTAGCCATCACCGAGGATCTGGGGCCAACGTCCTGACTTTC. It specifies CASSHHRGSGANVLTF.

The V gene is TRBV10-1, the J gene TRBJ2-3, with 8 bases fitting TRBD1. Germline CDR1 is WNHNN and CDR2 is SYGVQD (reference sequence). The CDR3 sequence is 13 residues long. The V gene end was trimmed by 5 bases and the J gene end by 7 bases; junction bases not matched to a gene: 5. CDR3 sequence reads: CASSSQGANTQYF. CDR3 coding DNA: TGCGCCAGCAGTAGTCAGGGGGCGAATACGCAGTATTTT.

This chain uses TRBV10-3 with TRBJ2-7; 10 bases align to TRBD1. This CDR3 spans 13 amino acids. J was trimmed by 8 bases and V by 3 bases; bases with no gene match: 4. Germline CDR1 is ENHRY and CDR2 is SYGVKD. The CDR3 is CAISEGTGDKQYF. The CDR3 nucleotides read TGTGCCATCAGTGAAGGGACAGGGGATAAGCAGTACTTC.

This chain joins TRBV5-1 and TRBJ2-5; TRBD2 is a possible D gene (5 bases). This CDR3 region has 14 residues. V was pared by 7 bases and J by 2 bases, with 15 bases between. CDR1 is SGHRS and CDR2 is YFSETQ in the germline V gene. CDR3 loop: CASSSGGSQETQYF. CDR3 bases: TGCGCCAGCTCCTCAGGAGGATCTCAAGAGACCCAGTACTTC.

The rearrangement uses TRBV2 and TRBJ2-5; D call uncertain. The CDR3 contains 16 residues. The germline V gene encodes CDR1 SNHLY and CDR2 FYNNEI. The ends were cut back, 3 bases at V and 1 base at J, with 15 bases in the middle. For the CDR3, the DNA is TGTGCCAGCAGTGAGGAAACCGGACGGCTCCAAGAGACCCAGTACTTC. This codes for CASSEETGRLQETQYF. The complete variable domain, with remaining parts taken from reference TRBV2 and TRBJ2-5, reads EPEVTQTPSHQVTQMGQEVILRCVPISNHLYFYWYRQILGQKVEFLVSFYNNEISEKSEIFDDQFSVERPDGSNFTLKIRSTKLEDSAMYFCASSEETGRLQETQYFGPGTRLLVL.

By share of the sample, this clone is medium-sized. The V and J genes are TRBV6-6 and TRBJ1-1; D perhaps matches TRBD1 (5 bases). V was shortened by 7 bases and J by 5 bases, with 20 bases between the two germline ends. CDR1 and CDR2 from the germline V gene are MNHNY and SVGAGI (reference sequence). The CDR3 length is 15 residues. CDR3 protein: CASTDRDGGKTEAFF. In nucleotides, the CDR3 is TGTGCCAGCACGGACCGGGACGGGGGGAAGACTGAAGCTTTCTTT.